Below, 11 T cell receptor beta chains from the same sample are listed, as sequenced in a study of blood T cell repertoires in COVID-19. Generated by immunoSEQ multiplex PCR, the TCRdb table keeps only in-frame clones and is missing some. The repertoire holds approximately 280,000 clones, with approximately 90% as singletons. Sequencing was performed on peripheral blood. The receptor set was obtained from a man aged 35-49 years with acute or convalescent COVID-19.

This chain uses TRBV28 with TRBJ2-7; the D gene is possibly TRBD1 (5 bases). The V gene lost 4 bases and the J gene lost 0 bases, with 13 bases spanning the gap. This CDR3 has 15 residues. Per germline, CDR1 MDHEN and CDR2 SYDVKM. The CDR3, as DNA: TGTGCCAGCAGTTCCGACGGACACCACTCCTACGAGCAGTACTTC. Translated: CASSSDGHHSYEQYF.

The V call is TRBV5-1, the J call TRBJ2-3, with 11 nucleotides matching TRBD1. CDR1 is SGHRS and CDR2 is YFSETQ in the germline V gene. V was pared by 4 bases and J by 3 bases, with 7 bases of the junction left unmatched. The CDR3 has 16 amino acids. The CDR3 DNA reads as TGCGCCAGCAGCGCCGGGACAGGGGGTGGTACAGATACGCAGTATTTT. Protein: CASSAGTGGGTDTQYF. Together with reference TRBV5-1 and TRBJ2-3, the CDR3 gives the full variable domain: KAGVTQTPRYLIKTRGQQVTLSCSPISGHRSVSWYQQTPGQGLQFLFEYFSETQRNKGNFPGRFSGRQFSNSRSEMNVSTLELGDSALYLCASSAGTGGGTDTQYFGPGTRLTVL.

The chain has TRBV6-5 and TRBJ2-1; 14 nucleotides agree with TRBD2. The J segment lost 8 bases and the V segment lost 6 bases, leaving 6 bases of the junction unmatched. The CDR3 is made up of 15 amino acids. CDR1 and CDR2 (germline): MNHEY, SVGAGI. CDR3 protein: CASSRLAGGLHEQFF. CDR3 nucleotide sequence: TGTGCCAGCAGCAGACTAGCGGGGGGGCTCCATGAGCAGTTCTTC.

The J gene is TRBJ1-3, the V gene TRBV11-2; D uncertain. V lost 4 bases to trimming and J lost 0 bases, with 13 bases between them. This CDR3 region has 16 residues. Germline V gene sequence: CDR1 SGHAT, CDR2 FQNNGV. CDR3 nucleotide sequence: TGTGCCAGCAGCTCGGCAGGTGTGAGCTCTGGAAACACCATATATTTT. It specifies CASSSAGVSSGNTIYF. Complete variable domain (other parts from reference TRBV11-2 and TRBJ1-3): EAGVAQSPRYKIIEKRQSVAFWCNPISGHATLYWYQQILGQGPKLLIQFQNNGVVDDSQLPKDRFSAERLKGVDSTLKIQPAKLEDSAVYLCASSSAGVSSGNTIYFGEGSWLTVV.

The chain has TRBV5-1 and TRBJ1-5, with 7 positions matching TRBD1. The CDR3 length is 14 residues. The germline gives CDR1 SGHRS, CDR2 YFSETQ. With 4 bases clipped from V and 4 bases from J, the junction kept 5 bases outside the gene matches. The CDR3 spells CASSPGTENQPQHF. Here the CDR3 DNA reads TGCGCCAGCAGCCCAGGGACAGAAAATCAGCCCCAGCATTTT. Variable domain in full (rest from reference TRBV5-1 and TRBJ1-5): KAGVTQTPRYLIKTRGQQVTLSCSPISGHRSVSWYQQTPGQGLQFLFEYFSETQRNKGNFPGRFSGRQFSNSRSEMNVSTLELGDSALYLCASSPGTENQPQHFGDGTRLSIL.

Regarding this clone: Other DNA sequences in the same sample also yield this CDR3. CDR3 coding DNA: TGCGCCAGCAGCTTGTCAGGGTCTCAGCCCCAGCATTTT. It encodes CASSLSGSQPQHF. The chain links TRBV5-1 to TRBJ1-5, with a weak D call TRBD1 (5 bases). Trimming left V 1 base short and J 6 bases short, with 8 bases between. The germline CDR1 and CDR2 sequences are SGHRS and YFSETQ. The CDR3 is made up of 13 amino acids.

Comment on this clone: A read error may account for a junction end that differs from germline. The chain links TRBV15 to TRBJ1-1; a possible D gene is TRBD1 (5 bases). Germline CDR1 reads LNHNV; CDR2 reads YYDKDF (reference sequence). CDR3 size: 12 residues. CDR3 coding DNA: TGTGCCACCAGTAGAGCCCAGGGTGTAGCTTTCTTT. The encoded protein is CATSRAQGVAFF.

The rearrangement links TRBV14 to TRBJ2-3; 12 bases are shared with TRBD2. The CDR3 has 16 amino acids. V gave up 5 bases and J gave up 2 bases; unmatched junction bases: 5. Germline V lookup: CDR1 SGHDN, CDR2 FVKESK. The CDR3 sequence: CASSSGLAGITDTQYF. The CDR3 DNA sequence: TGTGCCAGCAGCTCCGGACTAGCGGGGATCACAGATACGCAGTATTTT.

The genes are TRBV29-1 and TRBJ1-2; perhaps TRBD1 as D (6 bases). This CDR3 comprises 14 residues. Germline V lookup: CDR1 SQVTM, CDR2 ANQGSEA. V lost 5 bases to trimming and J lost 8 bases, with 21 bases between them. DNA for the CDR3: TGCAGCGTTCCATCCATCCAGGGGCTCGGAGGCTACACCTTC. Amino acids: CSVPSIQGLGGYTF.

Only a few counts were recorded for this clone. One junction end does not reproduce the germline sequence, and a read error may be involved. V usage is TRBV30 and J usage is TRBJ1-3; D is possibly TRBD1 (6 bases). Germline V gene lookup returns CDR1 GTSNPN and CDR2 SVGIG (reference sequence). The length of the CDR3 is 13 residues. Written as DNA, the CDR3 is TGTGCCTGGAGTGTACTTGGTAATGGACAGAGGCATTTT. Encoded protein: CAWSVLGNGQRHF.

In its sample, this clone was seen a few times. CDR3 residues: CASSQDPLDRGTEAFF. CDR3 in DNA: TGTGCCAGCAGCCAAGATCCCCTGGACAGAGGGACTGAAGCTTTCTTT. The V and J genes are TRBV4-2 and TRBJ1-1; perhaps TRBD1 as D (6 bases). CDR1 is LGHNA, CDR2 YNFKEQ, per germline. V lost 0 bases and J 5 bases, leaving 16 bases between the germline ends. The CDR3 covers 16 residues.